The entry below describes one T cell receptor beta chain. Its antigen remains unidentified. Trimming stripped 1 base from V and 3 bases from J, with 11 bases between. CDR1 SGHTA and CDR2 FQGNSA come from the germline V gene. This CDR3 is built from 15 residues. This sample is part of a study of cytomegalovirus exposure and HLA in healthy donors. Study-wide results and limits: A further, later analysis showed that HLA-associated TCR beta chains (compared with equally common others) were more clonally expanded.

A multiplex PCR was run with 60 Vbeta primers and 13 Jbeta primers. Clones were sequenced by immunoSEQ multiplex PCR, and TCRdb holds only the in-frame ones, with some missing. This sample has under 150,000 clones, with approximately 8.9% found just once. This TCR was sampled from a woman aged 35 to 49 in good health and CMV-seropositive. The specimen was PBMCs. The chain is built from TRBV7-2 and TRBJ2-3, with D possibly being TRBD2 (5 bases). The CDR3, as DNA: TGTGCCAGCAGCTTAGATCTTAGGAGGACAGATACGCAGTATTTT. Translating it yields CASSLDLRRTDTQYF.